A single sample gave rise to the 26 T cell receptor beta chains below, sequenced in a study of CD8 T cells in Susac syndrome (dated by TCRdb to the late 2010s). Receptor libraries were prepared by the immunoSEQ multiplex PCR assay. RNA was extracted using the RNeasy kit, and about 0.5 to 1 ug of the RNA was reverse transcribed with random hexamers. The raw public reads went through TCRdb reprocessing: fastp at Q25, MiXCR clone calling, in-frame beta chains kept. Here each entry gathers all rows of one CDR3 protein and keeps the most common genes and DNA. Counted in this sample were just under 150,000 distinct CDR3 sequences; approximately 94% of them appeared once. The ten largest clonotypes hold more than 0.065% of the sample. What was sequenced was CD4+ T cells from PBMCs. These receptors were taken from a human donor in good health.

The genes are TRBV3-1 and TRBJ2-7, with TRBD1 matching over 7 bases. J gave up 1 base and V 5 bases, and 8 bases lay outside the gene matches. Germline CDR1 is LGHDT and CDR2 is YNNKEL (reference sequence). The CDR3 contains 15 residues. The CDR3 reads CASSDTGTASYEQYF. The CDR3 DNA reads TGTGCCAGCAGCGATACCGGGACAGCGTCCTACGAGCAGTACTTC.

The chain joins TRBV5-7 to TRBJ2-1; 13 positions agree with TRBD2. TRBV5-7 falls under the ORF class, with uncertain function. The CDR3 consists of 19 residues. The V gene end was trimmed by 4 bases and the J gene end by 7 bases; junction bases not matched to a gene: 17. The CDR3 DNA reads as TGTGCCAGCAGCCACAAACTTACTCCGGGACTAGCGGGAAGGAATGAGCAGTTCTTC. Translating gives CASSHKLTPGLAGRNEQFF.

CDR3: CASSPGQGNTEAFF. The DNA of the CDR3 is TGTGCCAGCTCACCCGGACAGGGGAACACTGAAGCTTTCTTT. The chain has TRBV18 and TRBJ1-1; the match to TRBD1 covers 8 bases. The germline gives CDR1 KGHSH, CDR2 LQKENI. This CDR3 has 14 residues. With 3 bases clipped from V and 1 base from J, the junction kept 1 base outside the gene matches.

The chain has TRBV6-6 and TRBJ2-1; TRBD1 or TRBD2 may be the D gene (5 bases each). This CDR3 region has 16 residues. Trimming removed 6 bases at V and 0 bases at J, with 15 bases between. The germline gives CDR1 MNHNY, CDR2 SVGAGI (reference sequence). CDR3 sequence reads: CASSYRTQPSYNEQFF. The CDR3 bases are TGTGCCAGCAGCTACAGGACTCAGCCCTCCTACAATGAGCAGTTCTTC.

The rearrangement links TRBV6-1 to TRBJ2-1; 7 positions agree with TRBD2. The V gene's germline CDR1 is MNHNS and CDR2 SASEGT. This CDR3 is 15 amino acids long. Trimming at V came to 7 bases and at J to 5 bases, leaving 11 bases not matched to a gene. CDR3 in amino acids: CASTPRAGLNNEQFF. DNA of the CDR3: TGTGCCAGCACCCCTAGAGCGGGGCTAAACAATGAGCAGTTCTTC.

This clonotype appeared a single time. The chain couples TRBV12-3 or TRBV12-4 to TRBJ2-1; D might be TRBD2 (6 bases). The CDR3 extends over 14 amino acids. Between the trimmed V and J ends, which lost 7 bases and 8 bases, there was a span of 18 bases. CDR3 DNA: TGTGCCAGCACCCGGGACTCCCCCCGCGATGAGCAGTTCTTC. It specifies CASTRDSPRDEQFF.

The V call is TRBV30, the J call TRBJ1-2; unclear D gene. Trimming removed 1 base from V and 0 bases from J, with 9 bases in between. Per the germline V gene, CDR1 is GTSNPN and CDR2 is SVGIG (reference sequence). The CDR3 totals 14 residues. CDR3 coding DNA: TGTGCCTGGAGTGGTCAGTTCGCTAACTATGGCTACACCTTC. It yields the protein CAWSGQFANYGYTF.

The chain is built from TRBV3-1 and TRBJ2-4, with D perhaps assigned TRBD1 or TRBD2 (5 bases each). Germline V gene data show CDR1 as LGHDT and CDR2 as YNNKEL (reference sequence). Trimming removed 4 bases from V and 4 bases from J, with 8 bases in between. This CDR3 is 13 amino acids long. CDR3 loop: CASSPGPKNIQYF. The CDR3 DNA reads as TGTGCCAGCAGCCCGGGACCAAAAAACATTCAGTACTTC.

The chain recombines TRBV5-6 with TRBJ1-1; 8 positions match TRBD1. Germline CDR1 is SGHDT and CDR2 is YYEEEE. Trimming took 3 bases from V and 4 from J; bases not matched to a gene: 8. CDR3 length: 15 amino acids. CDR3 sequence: CASSSLDRVGTEAFF. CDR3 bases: TGTGCCAGCAGCTCCCTGGACAGGGTTGGCACTGAAGCTTTCTTT.

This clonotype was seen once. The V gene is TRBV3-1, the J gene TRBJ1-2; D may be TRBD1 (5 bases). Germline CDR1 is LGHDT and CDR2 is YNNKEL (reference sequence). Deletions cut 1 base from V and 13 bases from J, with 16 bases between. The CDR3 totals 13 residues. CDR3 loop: CASSQGWTNDRTF. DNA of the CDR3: TGTGCCAGCAGCCAAGGTTGGACAAACGATCGCACCTTC. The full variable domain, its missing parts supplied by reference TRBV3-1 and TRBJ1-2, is DTAVSQTPKYLVTQMGNDKSIKCEQNLGHDTMYWYKQDSKKFLKIMFSYNNKELIINETVPNRFSPKSPDKAHLNLHINSLELGDSAVYFCASSQGWTNDRTFGSGTRLTVV.

CDR3 bases: TGTGCCAGTAGTATAGAGGGACAGTCCTACAATGAGCAGTTCTTC. Its protein product is CASSIEGQSYNEQFF. The gene calls are TRBV19 and TRBJ2-1; TRBD1 matches at 7 bases. Germline V gene sequence: CDR1 LNHDA, CDR2 SQIVND (reference sequence). V trimming: 0 bases; J trimming: 1 base; junction bases outside the gene matches: 0. This CDR3 has 15 residues.

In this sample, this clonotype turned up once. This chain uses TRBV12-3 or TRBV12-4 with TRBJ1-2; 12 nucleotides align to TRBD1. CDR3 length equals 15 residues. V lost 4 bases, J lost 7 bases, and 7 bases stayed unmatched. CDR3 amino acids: CASSYTGTGGSGYTF. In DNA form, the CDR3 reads TGTGCCAGCAGTTATACCGGGACAGGGGGCAGTGGCTACACCTTC.

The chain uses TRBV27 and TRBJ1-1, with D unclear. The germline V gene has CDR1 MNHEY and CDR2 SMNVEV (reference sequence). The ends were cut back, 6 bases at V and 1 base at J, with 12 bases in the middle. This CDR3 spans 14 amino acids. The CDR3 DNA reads TGTGCCAGCAGCCCCGACCGAGGGAACACTGAAGCTTTCTTT. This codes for CASSPDRGNTEAFF.

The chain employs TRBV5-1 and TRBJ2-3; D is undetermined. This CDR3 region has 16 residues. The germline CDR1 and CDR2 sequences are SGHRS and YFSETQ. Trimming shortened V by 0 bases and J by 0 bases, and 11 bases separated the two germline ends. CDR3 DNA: TGCGCCAGCAGCTTGGAGAGGACGGCCAGCACAGATACGCAGTATTTT. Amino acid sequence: CASSLERTASTDTQYF.

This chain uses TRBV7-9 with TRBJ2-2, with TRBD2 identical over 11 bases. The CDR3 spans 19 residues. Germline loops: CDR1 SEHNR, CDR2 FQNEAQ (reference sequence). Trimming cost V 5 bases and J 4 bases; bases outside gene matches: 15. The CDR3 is CASSLKRASGRNGTGELFF. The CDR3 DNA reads TGTGCCAGCAGCCTAAAACGGGCTAGCGGGAGGAATGGCACCGGGGAGCTGTTTTTT. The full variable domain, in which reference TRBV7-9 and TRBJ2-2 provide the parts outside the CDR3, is DTGVSQNPRHKITKRGQNVTFRCDPISEHNRLYWYRQTLGQGPEFLTYFQNEAQLEKSRLLSDRFSAERPKGSFSTLEIQRTEQGDSAMYLCASSLKRASGRNGTGELFFGEGSRLTVL.

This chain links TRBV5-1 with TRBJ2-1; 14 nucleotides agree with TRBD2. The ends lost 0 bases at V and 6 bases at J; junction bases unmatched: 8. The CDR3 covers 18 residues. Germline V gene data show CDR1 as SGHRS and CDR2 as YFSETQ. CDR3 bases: TGCGCCAGCAGCTTGGTTTCCCACGGGACTAGCGGGGGCAATGAGCAGTTCTTC. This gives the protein CASSLVSHGTSGGNEQFF.

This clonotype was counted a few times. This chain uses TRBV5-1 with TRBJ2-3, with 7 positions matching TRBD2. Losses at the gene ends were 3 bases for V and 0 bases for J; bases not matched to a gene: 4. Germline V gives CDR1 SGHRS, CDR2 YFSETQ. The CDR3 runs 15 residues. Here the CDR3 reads CASSSGLTSTDTQYF. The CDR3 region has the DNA TGCGCCAGCAGCTCGGGACTAACTAGCACAGATACGCAGTATTTT.

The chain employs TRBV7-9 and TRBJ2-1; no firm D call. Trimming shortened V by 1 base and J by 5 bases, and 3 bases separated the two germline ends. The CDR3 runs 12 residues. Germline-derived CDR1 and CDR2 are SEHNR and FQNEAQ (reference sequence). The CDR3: CASSLDDNEQFF. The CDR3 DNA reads TGTGCCAGCAGCTTAGATGACAATGAGCAGTTCTTC.

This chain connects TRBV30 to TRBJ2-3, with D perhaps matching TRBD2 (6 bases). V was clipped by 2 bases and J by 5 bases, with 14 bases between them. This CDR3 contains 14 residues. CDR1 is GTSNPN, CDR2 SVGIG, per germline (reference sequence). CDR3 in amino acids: CAWSIGGSGDTQYF. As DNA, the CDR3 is TGTGCCTGGAGTATAGGAGGGAGTGGAGATACGCAGTATTTT.

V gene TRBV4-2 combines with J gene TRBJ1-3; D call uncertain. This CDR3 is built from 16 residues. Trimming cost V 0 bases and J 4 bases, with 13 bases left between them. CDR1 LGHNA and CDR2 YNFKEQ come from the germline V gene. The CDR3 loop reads CASSQDRGSGGNTIYF. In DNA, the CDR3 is TGTGCCAGCAGCCAAGATCGAGGCAGCGGGGGAAACACCATATATTTT.

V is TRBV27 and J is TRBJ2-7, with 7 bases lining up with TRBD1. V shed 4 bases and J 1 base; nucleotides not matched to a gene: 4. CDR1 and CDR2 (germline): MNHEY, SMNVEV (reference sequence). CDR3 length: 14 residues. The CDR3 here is CASSSDRVSYEQYF. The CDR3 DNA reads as TGTGCCAGCAGTTCCGACAGGGTATCCTACGAGCAGTACTTC.

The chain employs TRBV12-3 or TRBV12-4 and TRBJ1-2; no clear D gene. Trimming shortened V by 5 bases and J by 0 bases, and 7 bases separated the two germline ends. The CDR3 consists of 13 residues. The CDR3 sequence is CASSTRANYGYTF. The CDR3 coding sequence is TGTGCCAGCAGTACCCGAGCTAACTATGGCTACACCTTC.

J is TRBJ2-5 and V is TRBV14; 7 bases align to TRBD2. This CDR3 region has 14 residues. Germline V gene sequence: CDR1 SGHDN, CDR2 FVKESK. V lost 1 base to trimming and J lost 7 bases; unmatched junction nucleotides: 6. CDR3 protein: CASSQAGLMGTQYF. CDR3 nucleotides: TGTGCCAGCAGCCAAGCGGGACTAATGGGGACCCAGTACTTC.

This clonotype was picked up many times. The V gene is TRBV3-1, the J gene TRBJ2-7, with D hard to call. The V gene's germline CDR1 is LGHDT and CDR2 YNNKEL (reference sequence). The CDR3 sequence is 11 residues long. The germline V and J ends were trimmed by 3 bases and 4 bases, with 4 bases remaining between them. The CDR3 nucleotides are TGTGCCAGCAGCCAGGGGTACGAGCAGTACTTC. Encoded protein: CASSQGYEQYF.

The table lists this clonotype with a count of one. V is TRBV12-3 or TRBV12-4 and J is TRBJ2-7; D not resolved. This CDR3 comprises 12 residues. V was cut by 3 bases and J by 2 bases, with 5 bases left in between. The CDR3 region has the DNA TGTGCCAGCAGTTTTGGTGCCTACGAGCAGTACTTC. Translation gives CASSFGAYEQYF.

CDR3 sequence: CASSPSKKDPYTQYF. CDR3 in DNA: TGTGCCAGCAGCCCGTCTAAGAAGGACCCCTATACGCAGTATTTT. The chain combines TRBV11-2 with TRBJ2-3; D gene uncertain. Germline CDR1 and CDR2: SGHAT and FQNNGV. The CDR3 contains 15 residues. V gave up 5 bases and J gave up 7 bases, with 19 bases separating them.